The 10 T cell receptor beta chains in this list originate from one sample, sequenced in a study of T cells in Graves' hyperthyroidism and ophthalmopathy. What was amplified from RNA transcripts were TCR beta CDR3 regions. Researchers ran a first-round RT-PCR on the TCR CDR3 using the HTBI primer set. TCRdb independently ran MiXCR on the multiplex PCR reads; one entry per CDR3 protein. The table has 700,000 or so distinct CDR3 sequences, approximately 15% seen once. The sequenced sample was blood. These receptors all come from a woman between 45 and 60 years old with Graves' ophthalmopathy.

At least ten counts were recorded for this clonotype. This chain links TRBV20-1 with TRBJ1-1; TRBD1 agrees at 7 bases. CDR3 size: 15 residues. Trimming cost V 1 base and J 3 bases; bases outside gene matches: 8. Germline values: CDR1 DFQATT, CDR2 SNEGSKA (reference sequence). The CDR3 region is CSARAETGPHTEAFF. The DNA for the CDR3 is TGCAGTGCTAGAGCCGAGACAGGGCCCCACACTGAAGCTTTCTTT.

Ten or more counts support this clonotype. This chain joins TRBV28 and TRBJ2-3; 12 bases fit TRBD1. The CDR3 is made up of 15 amino acids. Germline-derived CDR1 and CDR2 are MDHEN and SYDVKM. After removal of 6 bases from V and 4 bases from J, the junction contained 5 bases not matched to a gene. CDR3 nucleotides: TGTGCCAGCAGGCTAGGGACAGGGGGCGCAGATACGCAGTATTTT. This codes for CASRLGTGGADTQYF.

There are many counts of this clonotype. The J gene is TRBJ1-2, the V gene TRBV5-1; 11 nucleotides match TRBD1. The CDR3 has 17 residues. From germline, CDR1 is SGHRS and CDR2 YFSETQ. Trimming removed 9 bases from V and 4 bases from J; junction bases left unmatched: 17. The CDR3 is CATKAGLGQGVFYGYTF. The CDR3, as DNA: TGCGCCACCAAAGCTGGTTTGGGACAGGGGGTTTTCTATGGCTACACCTTC.

This clonotype occurred many times. J is TRBJ2-7 and V is TRBV27; D ambiguous. V was cut by 3 bases and J by 4 bases, with 13 bases left in between. The CDR3 loop spans 14 amino acids. The germline V gene encodes CDR1 MNHEY and CDR2 SMNVEV (reference sequence). The CDR3 coding sequence is TGTGCCAGCAGTTTCCCAGGATCAGGATACGAGCAGTACTTC. Amino acid sequence: CASSFPGSGYEQYF.

A few counts support this clonotype. This rearrangement joins TRBV20-1 to TRBJ1-4; possibly TRBD1 for D (6 bases). The germline V gene has CDR1 DFQATT and CDR2 SNEGSKA (reference sequence). Trimming took 5 bases from V and 5 from J, leaving 9 bases between them. The CDR3 is made up of 12 amino acids. CDR3 sequence: CSAAGTNEKLFF. CDR3 in DNA: TGCAGTGCTGCAGGGACAAATGAAAAACTGTTTTTT.

This clonotype has ten or more counts. This chain connects TRBV27 to TRBJ2-2, with D possibly matching TRBD1 (5 bases). Germline V gives CDR1 MNHEY, CDR2 SMNVEV (reference sequence). This CDR3 has 15 residues. Trimming took 3 bases from V and 3 from J, leaving 11 bases between them. CDR3 loop: CASSFQGLDTGELFF. The CDR3 nucleotides are TGTGCCAGCAGTTTTCAGGGTTTGGACACCGGGGAGCTGTTTTTT.

Many counts were recorded for this clonotype. This chain joins TRBV20-1 and TRBJ1-1, with D uncertain. Trimming removed 4 bases from V and 0 bases from J, with 6 bases in between. CDR1 is DFQATT, CDR2 SNEGSKA, per germline (reference sequence). This CDR3 is 12 amino acids long. In nucleotides, the CDR3 is TGCAGTGCTAAACCAGTGAACACTGAAGCTTTCTTT. It codes for CSAKPVNTEAFF.

The chain recombines TRBV7-2 with TRBJ1-4; the D is unclear. V was shortened by 5 bases and J by 0 bases, with 10 bases between the two germline ends. This CDR3 spans 15 amino acids. Looked up from germline, CDR1 is SGHTA and CDR2 is FQGNSA. The CDR3 loop reads CASSPTRSTNEKLFF. The CDR3, as DNA: TGTGCCAGCAGCCCGACCCGTTCAACTAATGAAAAACTGTTTTTT.

Comments on this clonotype: This may be a read error, as it is one base from a much larger clone. The V and J genes are TRBV5-6 and TRBJ1-5; tentative D call: TRBD1 (5 bases). Trimming shortened V by 4 bases and J by 7 bases, and 21 bases separated the two germline ends. This CDR3 contains 16 residues. Per germline, CDR1 SGHDT and CDR2 YYEEEE. The CDR3 DNA sequence: TGTGCCAGCAGCGCTGGGGGGGGGTCGGGTTCGCAGCCCCAGCATTTT. Translating gives CASSAGGGSGSQPQHF.

This clonotype was seen a few times. V and J are TRBV19 and TRBJ1-1, with 12 bases fitting TRBD1. The CDR3 runs to 14 residues. After removal of 7 bases from V and 5 bases from J, the junction contained 5 bases not matched to a gene. Germline loops: CDR1 LNHDA, CDR2 SQIVND (reference sequence). The CDR3 DNA sequence: TGTGCCAGTACTCCGGGACAGGGGGCTACTGAAGCTTTCTTT. This codes for CASTPGQGATEAFF.